Below are 18 T cell receptor beta chains sequenced from a single sample in a study of T cell responses to AZD1222 COVID-19 vaccine. The method was immunoSEQ multiplex PCR; TCRdb's version includes in-frame clones alone and lacks a portion of them. The sample contains about 84,000 clones, approximately 85% of which appear only once. This sample comprised peripheral blood, obtained 28 days after the second AZD1222 dose. The source is an adult who received the AZD1222 COVID-19 vaccine.

This clone was seen a single time. The chain combines TRBV5-1 with TRBJ1-3; D gene ambiguous. V was cut by 2 bases and J by 0 bases, with 9 bases left in between. The CDR3 extends over 15 amino acids. Germline values: CDR1 SGHRS, CDR2 YFSETQ. The CDR3 nucleotides read TGCGCCAGCAGCTTAACGGGCCTCTCTGGAAACACCATATATTTT. It codes for CASSLTGLSGNTIYF.

The rearrangement uses TRBV5-1 and TRBJ1-4, with 9 bases aligning to TRBD1. CDR1 and CDR2 (germline): SGHRS, YFSETQ. The CDR3 loop spans 14 amino acids. J lost 5 bases, V lost 2 bases, and 1 base had no gene match. For the CDR3, the DNA is TGCGCCAGCAGCTTCGGACAGGGGAATGAAAAACTGTTTTTT. This encodes CASSFGQGNEKLFF.

The chain links TRBV7-8 to TRBJ1-2; D unclear. CDR3 length: 14 amino acids. Germline-derived CDR1 and CDR2 are SGHVS and FQNEAQ. V lost 1 base and J lost 5, with 11 bases in between. CDR3 in amino acids: CASSLEREKYGYTF. CDR3 DNA sequence: TGTGCCAGCAGCTTAGAGAGGGAAAAATATGGCTACACCTTC.

The CDR3 sequence: CASRGDYNEQFF. CDR3 bases: TGTGCCAGCAGGGGGGATTACAATGAGCAGTTCTTC. The V call is TRBV2, the J call TRBJ2-1; D may be TRBD1 or TRBD2 (5 bases each). The CDR3 has 12 amino acids. Looked up from germline, CDR1 is SNHLY and CDR2 is FYNNEI. The V gene lost 6 bases and the J gene lost 4 bases, with 7 bases spanning the gap.

The rearrangement joins TRBV28 to TRBJ2-5, with D perhaps TRBD1 (5 bases). V gave up 7 bases and J gave up 5 bases, with 11 bases separating them. Germline CDR1 and CDR2: MDHEN and SYDVKM. The CDR3 covers 12 residues. Written as DNA, the CDR3 is TGTGCCAGCATAGGGGTGACGGAGACCCAGTACTTC. The encoded protein is CASIGVTETQYF.

The chain has TRBV10-3 and TRBJ2-7, with D unresolved. Trimming took 1 base from V and 2 from J, leaving 6 bases between them. Germline V gives CDR1 ENHRY, CDR2 SYGVKD. The CDR3 spans 13 residues. As DNA, the CDR3 is TGTGCCATCAGTGAGTTTTTGACCTACGAGCAGTACTTC. Its translation: CAISEFLTYEQYF.

The chain has TRBV6-5 and TRBJ2-2; D ambiguous. Germline CDR1 reads MNHEY; CDR2 reads SVGAGI. The CDR3 contains 12 residues. Trimming removed 6 bases from V and 3 bases from J, with 5 bases in between. The DNA of the CDR3 is TGTGCCAGCAGGTCCTACACCGGGGAGCTGTTTTTT. Translated: CASRSYTGELFF.

The rearrangement uses TRBV5-1 and TRBJ2-2; 9 bases align to TRBD2. The junction had 7 bases not matched to a gene; V was cut back by 1 base and J by 6 bases. The germline gives CDR1 SGHRS, CDR2 YFSETQ. The CDR3 covers 16 residues. In DNA, the CDR3 is TGCGCCAGCAGCTTGTATTCTAGCGGGGCCTCCGGGGAGCTGTTTTTT. It codes for CASSLYSSGASGELFF.

This clone occurred a few times. CDR3 sequence: CASSSGTPVGYGYTF. As DNA, the CDR3 is TGTGCCAGCAGCTCCGGGACCCCAGTCGGCTATGGCTACACCTTC. The genes are TRBV5-4 and TRBJ1-2; a weak D match, TRBD1 (5 bases). V was clipped by 3 bases and J by 4 bases, with 16 bases between them. CDR3 length equals 15 residues. CDR1 and CDR2 (germline): SGHNT, YYREEE (reference sequence).

The chain uses TRBV13 and TRBJ2-1; TRBD2 aligns across 11 bases. CDR1 is PRHDT, CDR2 FYEKMQ, per germline (reference sequence). Germline trimming cut 3 bases from V and 0 bases from J; bases unmatched to any gene: 7. The CDR3 is 18 residues long. The CDR3: CASSFPSGGTSSYNEQFF. CDR3 sequence (DNA): TGTGCCAGCAGCTTCCCTAGCGGGGGGACAAGCTCCTACAATGAGCAGTTCTTC.

CDR3 sequence: CASSQAPGTSYNEQFF. For the CDR3, the DNA is TGCGCCAGCAGCCAAGCCCCCGGGACTAGCTACAATGAGCAGTTCTTC. The V gene is TRBV4-1, the J gene TRBJ2-1; 8 bases line up with TRBD2. The CDR3 has 16 residues. V was pared by 1 base and J by 3 bases, with 5 bases of the junction left unmatched. From germline, CDR1 is MGHRA and CDR2 YSYEKL.

V and J are TRBV5-4 and TRBJ2-3, with D tentatively TRBD2 (6 bases). Trimming took 1 base from V and 0 from J, leaving 12 bases between them. This CDR3 is built from 16 residues. Germline V gives CDR1 SGHNT, CDR2 YYREEE (reference sequence). The CDR3 DNA is TGTGCCAGCAGCTTGCAGCGGGCGCCTAGCACAGATACGCAGTATTTT. Its protein product is CASSLQRAPSTDTQYF.

This clone was seen once. This chain connects TRBV5-1 to TRBJ1-5; maybe TRBD1 (5 bases). The CDR3 length is 18 residues. Germline lookup yields CDR1 SGHRS and CDR2 YFSETQ. With 1 base removed from V and 0 bases from J, the gap between germline ends came to 17 bases. The CDR3: CASSLSFGPGHSNQPQHF. The CDR3 DNA follows: TGCGCCAGCAGCTTGTCGTTTGGGCCAGGGCATAGCAATCAGCCCCAGCATTTT.

The chain recombines TRBV9 with TRBJ2-5; D is possibly TRBD2 (6 bases). Germline V lookup: CDR1 SGDLS, CDR2 YYNGEE. With 4 bases removed from V and 4 bases from J, the gap between germline ends came to 14 bases. The length of the CDR3 is 14 residues. CDR3 in DNA: TGTGCCAGCAGCCTAACCGGAGGGGCAGAGACCCAGTACTTC. It is translated as CASSLTGGAETQYF.

The V call is TRBV5-1, the J call TRBJ1-1, with D perhaps TRBD1 (6 bases). The CDR3 has 11 amino acids. Germline CDR1 reads SGHRS; CDR2 reads YFSETQ. V lost 0 bases and J lost 11, with 8 bases in between. CDR3 sequence: CASSLGGQAFF. CDR3 bases: TGCGCCAGCAGCTTGGGGGGGCAGGCTTTCTTT.

This chain links TRBV10-1 with TRBJ2-1; tentative D call: TRBD1 (6 bases). CDR1 is WNHNN and CDR2 is SYGVQD in the germline V gene (reference sequence). The ends were cut back, 0 bases at V and 5 bases at J, with 8 bases in the middle. The CDR3 is made up of 14 amino acids. The CDR3 region is CASSESGANNEQFF. As DNA, the CDR3 is TGCGCCAGCAGTGAGTCGGGGGCTAACAATGAGCAGTTCTTC.

V usage is TRBV19 and J usage is TRBJ2-7; D gene uncertain. V lost 5 bases and J lost 1, with 9 bases in between. Germline V gene lookup returns CDR1 LNHDA and CDR2 SQIVND (reference sequence). The CDR3 totals 13 residues. CDR3 sequence (DNA): TGTGCCAGTAGTCAGACCCCGTCCTACGAGCAGTACTTC. This codes for CASSQTPSYEQYF. Based on the CDR3 plus reference TRBV19 and TRBJ2-7, the full variable domain is DGGITQSPKYLFRKEGQNVTLSCEQNLNHDAMYWYRQDPGQGLRLIYYSQIVNDFQKGDIAEGYSVSREKKESFPLTVTSAQKNPTAFYLCASSQTPSYEQYFGPGTRLTVT.

Only one count was recorded for this clone. At one end the junction does not follow the germline gene, possibly because of a read error. The chain employs TRBV7-7 and TRBJ2-2; 13 positions match TRBD2. The CDR3 is made up of 16 amino acids. Germline-derived CDR1 and CDR2 are SSHAT and FNYEAQ (reference sequence). The CDR3 DNA reads as TGTGCTAGCAGCCCAGGACTAGCGGGGGACACCGGGGAGCTGTTTTTT. It encodes CASSPGLAGDTGELFF.